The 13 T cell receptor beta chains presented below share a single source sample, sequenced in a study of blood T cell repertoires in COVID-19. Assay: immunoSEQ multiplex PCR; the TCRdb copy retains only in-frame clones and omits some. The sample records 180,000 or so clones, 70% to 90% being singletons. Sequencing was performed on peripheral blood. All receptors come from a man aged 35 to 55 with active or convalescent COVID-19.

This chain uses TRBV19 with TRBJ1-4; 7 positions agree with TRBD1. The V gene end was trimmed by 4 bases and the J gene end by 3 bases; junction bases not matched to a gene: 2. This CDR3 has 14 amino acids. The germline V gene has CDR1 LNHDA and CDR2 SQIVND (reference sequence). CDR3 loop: CASSTGGSNEKLFF. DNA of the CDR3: TGTGCCAGTAGTACAGGGGGATCTAATGAAAAACTGTTTTTT.

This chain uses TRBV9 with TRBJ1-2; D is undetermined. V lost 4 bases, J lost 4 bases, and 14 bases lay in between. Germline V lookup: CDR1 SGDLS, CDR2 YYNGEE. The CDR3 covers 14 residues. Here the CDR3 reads CASSPEVSGYGYTF. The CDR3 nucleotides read TGTGCCAGCAGCCCCGAGGTATCCGGCTATGGCTACACCTTC. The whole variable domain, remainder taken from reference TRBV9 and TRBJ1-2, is DSGVTQTPKHLITATGQRVTLRCSPRSGDLSVYWYQQSLDQGLQFLIQYYNGEERAKGNILERFSAQQFPDLHSELNLSSLELGDSALYFCASSPEVSGYGYTFGSGTRLTVV.

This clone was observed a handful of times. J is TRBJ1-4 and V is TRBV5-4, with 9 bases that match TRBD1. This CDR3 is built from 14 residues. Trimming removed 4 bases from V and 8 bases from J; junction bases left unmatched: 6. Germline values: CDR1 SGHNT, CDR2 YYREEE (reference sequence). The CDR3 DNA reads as TGTGCCAGCAGCCGGGACAGGGCCGAGGAAAAACTGTTTTTT. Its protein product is CASSRDRAEEKLFF.

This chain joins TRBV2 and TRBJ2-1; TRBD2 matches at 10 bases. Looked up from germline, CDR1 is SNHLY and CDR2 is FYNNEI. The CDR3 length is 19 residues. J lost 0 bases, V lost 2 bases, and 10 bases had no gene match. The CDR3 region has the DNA TGTGCCAGCAGTGAAAGGGATAGCGGGGGGTCCAGCTCCTACAATGAGCAGTTCTTC. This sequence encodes CASSERDSGGSSSYNEQFF. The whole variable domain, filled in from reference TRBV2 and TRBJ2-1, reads EPEVTQTPSHQVTQMGQEVILRCVPISNHLYFYWYRQILGQKVEFLVSFYNNEISEKSEIFDDQFSVERPDGSNFTLKIRSTKLEDSAMYFCASSERDSGGSSSYNEQFFGPGTRLTVL.

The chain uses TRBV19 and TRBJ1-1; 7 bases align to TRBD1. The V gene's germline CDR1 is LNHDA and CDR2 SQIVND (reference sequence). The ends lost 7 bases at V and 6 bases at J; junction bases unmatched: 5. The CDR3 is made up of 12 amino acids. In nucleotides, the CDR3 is TGTGCCAGTACCTCGACAGGGTCTGAAGCTTTCTTT. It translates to CASTSTGSEAFF.

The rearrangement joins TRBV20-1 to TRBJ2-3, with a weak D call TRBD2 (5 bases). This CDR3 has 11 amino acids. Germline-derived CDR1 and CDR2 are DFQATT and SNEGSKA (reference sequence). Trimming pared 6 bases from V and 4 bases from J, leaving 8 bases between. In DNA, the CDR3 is TGCAGTGCCAAGAGGGCAGATACGCAGTATTTT. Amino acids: CSAKRADTQYF.

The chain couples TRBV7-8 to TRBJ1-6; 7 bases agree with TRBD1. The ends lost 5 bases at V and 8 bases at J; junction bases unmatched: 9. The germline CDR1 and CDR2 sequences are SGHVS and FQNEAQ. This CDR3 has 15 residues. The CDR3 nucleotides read TGTGCCAGCAGCCCCGTCAGGGACAGACATTCACCCCTCCACTTT. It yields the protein CASSPVRDRHSPLHF.

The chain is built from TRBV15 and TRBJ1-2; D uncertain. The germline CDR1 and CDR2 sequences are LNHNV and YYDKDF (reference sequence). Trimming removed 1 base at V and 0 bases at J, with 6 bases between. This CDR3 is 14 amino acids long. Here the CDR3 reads CATSRGDSNYGYTF. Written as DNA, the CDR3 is TGTGCCACCAGCAGAGGAGATTCTAACTATGGCTACACCTTC.

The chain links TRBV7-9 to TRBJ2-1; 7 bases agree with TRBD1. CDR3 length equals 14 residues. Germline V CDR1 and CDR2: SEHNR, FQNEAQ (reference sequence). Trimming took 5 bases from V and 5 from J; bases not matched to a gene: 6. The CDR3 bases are TGTGCCAGCAGCGATCCGGACAGGAACAATGAGCAGTTCTTC. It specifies CASSDPDRNNEQFF. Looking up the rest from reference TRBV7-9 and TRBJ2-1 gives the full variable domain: DTGVSQNPRHKITKRGQNVTFRCDPISEHNRLYWYRQTLGQGPEFLTYFQNEAQLEKSRLLSDRFSAERPKGSFSTLEIQRTEQGDSAMYLCASSDPDRNNEQFFGPGTRLTVL.

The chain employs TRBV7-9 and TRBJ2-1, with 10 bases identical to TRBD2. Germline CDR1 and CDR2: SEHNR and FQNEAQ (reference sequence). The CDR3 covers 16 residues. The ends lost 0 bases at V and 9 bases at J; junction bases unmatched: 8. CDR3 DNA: TGTGCCAGCAGCTTAGCGGGAAGCGGGGGGGCCCGTGAGCAGTTCTTC. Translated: CASSLAGSGGAREQFF.

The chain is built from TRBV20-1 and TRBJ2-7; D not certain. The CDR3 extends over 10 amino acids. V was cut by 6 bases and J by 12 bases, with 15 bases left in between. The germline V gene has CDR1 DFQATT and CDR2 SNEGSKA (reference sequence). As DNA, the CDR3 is TGCAGTGCGGTAGAGATAAAGTCGTACTTC. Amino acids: CSAVEIKSYF.

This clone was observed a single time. DNA for the CDR3: TGTGCCAGTAGTATATGGGACAGAACGCTGGGAAACACCATATATTTT. Its protein is CASSIWDRTLGNTIYF. The chain employs TRBV19 and TRBJ1-3; 7 bases align to TRBD1. Trimming at V came to 2 bases and at J to 4 bases, leaving 8 bases not matched to a gene. Germline V gene sequence: CDR1 LNHDA, CDR2 SQIVND (reference sequence). The CDR3 is 16 amino acids.

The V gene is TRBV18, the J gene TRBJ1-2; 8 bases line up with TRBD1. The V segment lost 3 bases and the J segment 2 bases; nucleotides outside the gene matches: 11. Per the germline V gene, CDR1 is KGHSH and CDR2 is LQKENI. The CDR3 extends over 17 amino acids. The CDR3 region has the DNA TGTGCCAGCTCACCTTTCGGGCAGGGGGCTAAAAACTATGGCTACACCTTC. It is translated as CASSPFGQGAKNYGYTF.